Listed below are T cell receptor beta chains from one sample, sequenced in a study of CD8+CD57+ T cells in acquired aplastic anemia. TCRdb re-called the reads with MiXCR, one entry per CDR3 protein. This sample carries roughly 130,000 distinct CDR3 sequences, roughly 50% of them seen once, and the ten largest clones take 2% to 3%. Sequencing input: sorted CD4+, CD8+, or CD8+CD57+ T cells (not recorded which) from PBMCs. The source of these receptors is a human donor in good health, serving as a control. The CDR3 runs from the conserved cysteine through the conserved F or W.

j_gene | len | v_gene | CDR3aa
TRBJ1-6 | 15 | TRBV25-1 | CASSEWGTGNSPLHF
TRBJ1-1 | 18 | TRBV9 | CASSFGTTQGVMNTEAFF
TRBJ1-1 | 14 | TRBV18 | CASSPLQPNTEAFF
TRBJ1-5 | 14 | TRBV20-1 | CSAAAGTGQKPQHF
TRBJ1-1 | 13 | TRBV2 | CASRRAPNTEAFF
TRBJ2-6 | 10 | TRBV7-3 | CASRANVLTF
TRBJ2-3 | 16 | TRBV7-9 | CASSRSGGGGTDTQYF
TRBJ2-5 | 16 | TRBV10-3 | CAISVGTAGSQETQYF
TRBJ1-3 | 15 | TRBV10-1 | CASRDGTGTGNTIYF
TRBJ1-2 | 11 | TRBV19 | CATRQLYGYTF
TRBJ1-2 | 13 | TRBV10-3 | CAISHGTDYGYTF
TRBJ2-5 | 11 | TRBV7-3 | CASSRRETQYF
TRBJ2-1 | 15 | TRBV24-1 | CATSDGGRAWNEQFF
TRBJ2-7 | 14 | TRBV9 | CASSPSGRMYEQYF
TRBJ1-2 | 13 | TRBV19 | CASSKAQNYGYTF
TRBJ2-6 | 12 | TRBV7-2 | CASSLQANVLTF
TRBJ2-3 | 13 | TRBV7-2 | CASSQGGADTQYF
TRBJ2-2 | 16 | TRBV11-2 | CASSLVRGGSTGELFF
TRBJ2-7 | 15 | TRBV25-1 | CASSPLPAGAGEQYF
TRBJ1-2 | 14 | TRBV2 | CASSRYSGGVGYTF
TRBJ1-1 | 10 | TRBV10-1 | CASRYTEAFF
TRBJ2-7 | 17 | TRBV12-5 | CASGLQGAIGISYEQYF
TRBJ1-1 | 15 | TRBV7-3 | CASSLSGGGQDEAFF
TRBJ1-2 | 14 | TRBV12-3/TRBV12-4 | CASSFGGTGYGYTF
TRBJ2-1 | 15 | TRBV9 | CASSALAGTYNEQFF
TRBJ2-7 | 13 | TRBV9 | CASTISGAYEQYF
TRBJ2-3 | 13 | TRBV20-1 | CSASNSGTDTQYF
TRBJ2-5 | 17 | TRBV7-9 | CASSLDLLRTSGETQYF
TRBJ1-1 | 15 | TRBV10-2 | CASSTRTGKNTEAFF
TRBJ1-2 | 13 | TRBV6-1 | CASSEDRGYGYTF
TRBJ2-3 | 17 | TRBV9 | CASSVASITYSTDTQYF
TRBJ1-2 | 15 | TRBV29-1 | CSARGLAGGYYGYTF
TRBJ1-1 | 17 | TRBV24-1 | CATSDLQVRLQNTEAFF
TRBJ2-5 | 11 | TRBV7-2 | CAPRSGETQYF
TRBJ1-2 | 15 | TRBV4-1 | CASSQDSGSNYGYTF
TRBJ2-2 | 15 | TRBV7-9 | CASSLWGPDPGELFF
TRBJ1-6 | 13 | TRBV6-1 | CASLGQLNSPLHF
TRBJ2-3 | 16 | TRBV5-6 | CASSLGPGRSPDTQYF
TRBJ2-3 | 13 | TRBV24-1 | CATRSSQGDTQYF
TRBJ1-2 | 16 | TRBV19 | CASSIEMGQGTYGYTF
TRBJ2-1 | 15 | TRBV6-5 | CASSAPRTLNNEQFF
TRBJ1-5 | 14 | TRBV7-8 | CASSFARDNQPQHF